This record looks at one TCR beta chain sequence and its context. CDR3 length: 16 amino acids. Trimming at V came to 1 base and at J to 0 bases, leaving 5 bases not matched to a gene. Germline V gene lookup returns CDR1 SGHAT and CDR2 FQNNGV. The sample belongs to a study of blood T cell repertoires in COVID-19. Whole-study context: There were acute and convalescent COVID-19 samples, and they came from the United States, Italy and Spain. PBMCs, B-cell-depleted T cells, or T cells were the source of the cDNA or gDNA that made up the material.

In the source study's methods: By means of reference gene primer amplification, nucleated cell counts were estimated. Clones were read by immunoSEQ multiplex PCR, and TCRdb kept only the in-frame ones, dropping some. V, J and clone size reflect that table, while D and trimming were determined from the DNA. Here the sample spans 410,000 or so clones, about nine tenths being singletons. The receptor was isolated from a woman in her thirties or forties with COVID-19, enrolled during active disease. The chain has TRBV11-2 and TRBJ1-1; 7 bases line up with TRBD1. Material for sequencing was peripheral blood. This CDR3 reads CASSLGPQGMNTEAFF. The CDR3 nucleotides are TGTGCCAGCAGCTTAGGACCACAGGGGATGAACACTGAAGCTTTCTTT.